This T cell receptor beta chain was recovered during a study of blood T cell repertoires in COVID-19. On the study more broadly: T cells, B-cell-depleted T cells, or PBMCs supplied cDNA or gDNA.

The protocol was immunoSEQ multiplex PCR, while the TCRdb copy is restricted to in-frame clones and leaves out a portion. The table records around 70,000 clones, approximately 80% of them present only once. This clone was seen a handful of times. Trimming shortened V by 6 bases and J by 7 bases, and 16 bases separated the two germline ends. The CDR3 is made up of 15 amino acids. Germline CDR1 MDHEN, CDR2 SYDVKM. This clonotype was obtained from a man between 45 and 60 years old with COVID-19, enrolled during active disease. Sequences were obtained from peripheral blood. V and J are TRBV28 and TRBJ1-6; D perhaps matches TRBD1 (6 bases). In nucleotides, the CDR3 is TGTGCCAGCAGCCTGGGTCCCAGGGGAAATTCACCCCTCCACTTT. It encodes CASSLGPRGNSPLHF.